This TCR beta chain was sequenced in a study of human T cells and chemical hapten exposure. Study observations and caveats: After DPC sensitization, TCRs above 1 in 1000 frequency showed no change.

The V and J ends lost 6 bases and 0 bases, in that order; junction bases with no gene match: 8. Germline-derived CDR1 and CDR2 are SEHNR and FQNEAQ (reference sequence). CDR3 size: 16 residues. TCRdb redid the calling of the RACE reads with MiXCR, one entry per CDR3 protein. The sample contains 300,000 to 450,000 distinct CDR3 sequences, approximately 5.1% of which appear only once. About this clonotype itself: Its antigen remains unknown.

The time point was: pre-sensitization, week 0. The treatment: therapeutic diphenylcyclopropenone sensitization with weekly scalp DPC. Sequenced material: whole blood, taken in connection with sensitization to the hapten diphenylcyclopropenone (DPC). This TCR came from a woman aged 45 to 65 with alopecia areata. Some clones in this sample may be carry-over from other donors' samples. The V call is TRBV7-9, the J call TRBJ1-3; 7 nucleotides agree with TRBD1. CDR3 amino acids: CASRETGPYSGNTIYF. CDR3 sequence (DNA): TGTGCCAGCAGAGAGACAGGGCCCTACTCTGGAAACACCATATATTTT.